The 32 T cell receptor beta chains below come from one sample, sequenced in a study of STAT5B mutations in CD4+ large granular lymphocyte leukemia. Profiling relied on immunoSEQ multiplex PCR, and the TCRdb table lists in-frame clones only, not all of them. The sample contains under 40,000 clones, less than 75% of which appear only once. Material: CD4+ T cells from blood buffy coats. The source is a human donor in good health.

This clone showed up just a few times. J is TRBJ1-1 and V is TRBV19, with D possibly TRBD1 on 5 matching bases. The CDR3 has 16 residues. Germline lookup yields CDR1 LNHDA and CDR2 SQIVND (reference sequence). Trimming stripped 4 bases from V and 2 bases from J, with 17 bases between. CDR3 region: CASSTLLTGRNTEAFF. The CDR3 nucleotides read TGTGCCAGTAGTACCCTCCTGACGGGGCGAAACACTGAAGCTTTCTTT.

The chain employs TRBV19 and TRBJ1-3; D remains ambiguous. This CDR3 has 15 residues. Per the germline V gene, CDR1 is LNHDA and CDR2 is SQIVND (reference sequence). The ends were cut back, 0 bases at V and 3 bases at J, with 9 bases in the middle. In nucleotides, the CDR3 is TGTGCCAGTAGTATAGATCGGACGGATGGAAACACCATATATTTT. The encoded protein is CASSIDRTDGNTIYF.

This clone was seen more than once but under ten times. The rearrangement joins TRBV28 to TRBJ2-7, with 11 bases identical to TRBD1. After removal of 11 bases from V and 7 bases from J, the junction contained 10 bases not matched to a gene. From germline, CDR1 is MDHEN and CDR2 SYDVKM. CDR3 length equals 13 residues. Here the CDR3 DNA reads TGTGCCTGCCAGGGACAGGGGGTAGTTGAGCAGTACTTC. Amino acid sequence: CACQGQGVVEQYF.

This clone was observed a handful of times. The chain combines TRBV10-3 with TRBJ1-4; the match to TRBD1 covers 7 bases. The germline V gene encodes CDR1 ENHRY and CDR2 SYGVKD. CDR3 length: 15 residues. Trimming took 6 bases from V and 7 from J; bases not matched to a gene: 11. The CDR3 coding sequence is TGTGCCATCAGCGCCTCTCGTCAGGGGGGTGAAAAACTGTTTTTT. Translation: CAISASRQGGEKLFF.

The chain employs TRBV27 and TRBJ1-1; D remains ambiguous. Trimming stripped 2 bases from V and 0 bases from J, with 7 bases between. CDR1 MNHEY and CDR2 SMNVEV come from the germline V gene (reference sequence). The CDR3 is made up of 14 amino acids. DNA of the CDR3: TGTGCCAGCAGTTTAGGAAGTGTGAACACTGAAGCTTTCTTT. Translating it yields CASSLGSVNTEAFF.

CDR3 in amino acids: CASSGVRVGSNEQFF. CDR3 bases: TGTGCCAGCAGTGGCGTCAGGGTGGGGAGCAATGAGCAGTTCTTC. This chain links TRBV6-1 with TRBJ2-1, with D perhaps matching TRBD1 or TRBD2 (5 bases each). Deletions cut 4 bases from V and 6 bases from J, with 16 bases between. Germline loops: CDR1 MNHNS, CDR2 SASEGT. CDR3 length: 15 amino acids.

The CDR3 DNA follows: TGTGCCACACTAGCGGGGGGGCCAAGCGAGACCCAGTACTTC. It is translated as CATLAGGPSETQYF. The V gene is TRBV2, the J gene TRBJ2-5; the match to TRBD2 covers 13 bases. Trimming took 10 bases from V and 5 from J; bases not matched to a gene: 7. Looked up from germline, CDR1 is SNHLY and CDR2 is FYNNEI. The length of the CDR3 is 14 residues.

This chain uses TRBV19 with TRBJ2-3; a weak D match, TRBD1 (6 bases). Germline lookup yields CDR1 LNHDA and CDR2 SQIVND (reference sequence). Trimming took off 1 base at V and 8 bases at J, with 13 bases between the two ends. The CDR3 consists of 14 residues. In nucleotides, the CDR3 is TGTGCCAGTAGTATAGTAGGCGTAGGGGGTACGCAGTATTTT. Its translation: CASSIVGVGGTQYF.

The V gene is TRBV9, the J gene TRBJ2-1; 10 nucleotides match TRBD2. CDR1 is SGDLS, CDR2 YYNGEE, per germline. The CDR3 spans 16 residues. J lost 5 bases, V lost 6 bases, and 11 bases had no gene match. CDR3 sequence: CASTGQLAGVNNEQFF. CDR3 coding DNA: TGTGCCAGCACCGGACAGCTAGCGGGGGTAAACAATGAGCAGTTCTTC.

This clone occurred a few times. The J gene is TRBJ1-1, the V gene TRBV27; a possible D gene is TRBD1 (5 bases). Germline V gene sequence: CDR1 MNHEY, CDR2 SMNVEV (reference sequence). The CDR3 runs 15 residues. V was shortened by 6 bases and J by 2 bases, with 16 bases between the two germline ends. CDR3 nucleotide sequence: TGTGCCAGCAGACGCCTGGCGGGACTTAACACTGAAGCTTTCTTT. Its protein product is CASRRLAGLNTEAFF.

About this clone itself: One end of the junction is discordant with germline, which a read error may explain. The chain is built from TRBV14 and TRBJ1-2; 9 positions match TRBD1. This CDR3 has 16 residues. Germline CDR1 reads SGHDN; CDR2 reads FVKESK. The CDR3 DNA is TGTGCCAGCAGCCAAGAAAGGGTCACAGGGGGCTATGGCTACGCCTTC. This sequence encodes CASSQERVTGGYGYAF.

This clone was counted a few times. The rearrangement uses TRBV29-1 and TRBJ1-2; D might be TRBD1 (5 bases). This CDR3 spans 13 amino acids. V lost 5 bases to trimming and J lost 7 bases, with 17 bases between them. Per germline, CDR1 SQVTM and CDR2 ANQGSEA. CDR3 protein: CSVSIGGVSGYTF. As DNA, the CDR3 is TGCAGCGTTTCTATCGGGGGAGTAAGTGGCTACACCTTC.

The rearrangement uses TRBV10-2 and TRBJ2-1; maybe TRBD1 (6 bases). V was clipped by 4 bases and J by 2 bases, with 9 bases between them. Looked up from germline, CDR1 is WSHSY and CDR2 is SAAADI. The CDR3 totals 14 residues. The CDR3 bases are TGCGCCAGCAGTGGGGGGCCCCCCTACAATGAGCAGTTCTTC. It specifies CASSGGPPYNEQFF.

The CDR3 DNA follows: TGTGCCAGCAGCATACCCGGGGGAACCTATGGCTACACCTTC. It translates to CASSIPGGTYGYTF. The rearrangement links TRBV5-4 to TRBJ1-2; tentative D call: TRBD1 (5 bases). The CDR3 has 14 residues. Germline V gene lookup returns CDR1 SGHNT and CDR2 YYREEE (reference sequence). The ends were cut back, 4 bases at V and 4 bases at J, with 14 bases in the middle.

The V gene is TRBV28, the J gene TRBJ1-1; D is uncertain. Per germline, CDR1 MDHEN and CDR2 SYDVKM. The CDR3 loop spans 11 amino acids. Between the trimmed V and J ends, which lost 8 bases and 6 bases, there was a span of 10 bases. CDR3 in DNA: TGTGCCAGCGAGGGTAGGTCTGAAGCTTTCTTT. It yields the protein CASEGRSEAFF.

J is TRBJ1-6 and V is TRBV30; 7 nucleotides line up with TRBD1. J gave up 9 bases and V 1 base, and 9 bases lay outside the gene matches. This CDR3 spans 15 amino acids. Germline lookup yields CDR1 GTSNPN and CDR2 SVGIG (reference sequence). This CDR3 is CAWSAGGTYPSPLHF. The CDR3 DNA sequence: TGTGCCTGGAGTGCAGGGGGGACATATCCTTCACCCCTCCACTTT.

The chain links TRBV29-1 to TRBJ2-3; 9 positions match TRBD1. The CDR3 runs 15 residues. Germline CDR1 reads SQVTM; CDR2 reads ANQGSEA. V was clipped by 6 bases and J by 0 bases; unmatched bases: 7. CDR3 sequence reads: CSVRRTGASTDTQYF. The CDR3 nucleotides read TGCAGCGTCCGAAGGACAGGGGCAAGCACAGATACGCAGTATTTT.

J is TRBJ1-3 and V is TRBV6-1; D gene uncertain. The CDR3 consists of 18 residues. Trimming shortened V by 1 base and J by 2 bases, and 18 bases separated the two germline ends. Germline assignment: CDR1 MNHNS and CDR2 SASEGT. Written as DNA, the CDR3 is TGTGCCAGCAGTGAAGGGGTAGGAAAGCTACCTCCTGGAAACACCATATATTTT. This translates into CASSEGVGKLPPGNTIYF.

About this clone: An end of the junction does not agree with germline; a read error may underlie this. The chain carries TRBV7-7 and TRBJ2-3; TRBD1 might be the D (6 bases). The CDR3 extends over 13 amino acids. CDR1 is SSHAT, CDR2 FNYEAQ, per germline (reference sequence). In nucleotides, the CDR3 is TGTGCTAGCAGCCCCCGGACAGCAGATACGCAGTATTTT. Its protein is CASSPRTADTQYF. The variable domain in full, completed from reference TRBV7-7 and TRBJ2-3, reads GAGVSQSPRYKVTKRGQDVTLRCDPISSHATLYWYQQALGQGPEFLTYFNYEAQPDKSGLPSDRFSAERPEGSISTLTIQRTEQRDSAMYRCASSPRTADTQYFGPGTRLTVL.

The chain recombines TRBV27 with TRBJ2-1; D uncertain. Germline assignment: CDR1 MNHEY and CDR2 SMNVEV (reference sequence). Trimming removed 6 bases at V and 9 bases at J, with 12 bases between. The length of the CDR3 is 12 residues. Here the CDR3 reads CASREALPEQFF. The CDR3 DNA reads TGTGCCAGCAGGGAAGCCCTTCCTGAGCAGTTCTTC.

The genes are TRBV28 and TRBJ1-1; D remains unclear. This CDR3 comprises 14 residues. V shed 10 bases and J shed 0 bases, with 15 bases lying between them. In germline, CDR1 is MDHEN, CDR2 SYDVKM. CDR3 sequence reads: CATHSQAVNTEAFF. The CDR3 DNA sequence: TGTGCCACACACTCCCAGGCCGTGAACACTGAAGCTTTCTTT.

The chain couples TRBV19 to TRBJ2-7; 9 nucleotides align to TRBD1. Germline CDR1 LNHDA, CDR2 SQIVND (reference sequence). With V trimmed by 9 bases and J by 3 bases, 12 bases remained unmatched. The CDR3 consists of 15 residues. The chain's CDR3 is CARQPRDRADYEQYF. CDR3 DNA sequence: TGTGCCAGACAGCCCCGGGACAGGGCAGACTACGAGCAGTACTTC.

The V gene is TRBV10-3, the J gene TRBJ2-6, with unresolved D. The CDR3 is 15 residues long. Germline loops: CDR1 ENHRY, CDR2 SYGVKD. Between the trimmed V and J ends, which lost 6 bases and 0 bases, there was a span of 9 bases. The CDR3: CAISSGSSGANVLTF. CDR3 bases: TGTGCCATCAGCTCAGGAAGCTCTGGGGCCAACGTCCTGACTTTC.

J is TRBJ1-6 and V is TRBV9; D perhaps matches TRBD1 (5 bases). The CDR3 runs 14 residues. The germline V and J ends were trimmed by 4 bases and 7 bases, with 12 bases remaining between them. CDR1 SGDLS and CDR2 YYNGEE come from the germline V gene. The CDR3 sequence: CASSSGTGNSPLHF. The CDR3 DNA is TGTGCCAGCAGCTCAGGGACGGGAAATTCACCCCTCCACTTT.

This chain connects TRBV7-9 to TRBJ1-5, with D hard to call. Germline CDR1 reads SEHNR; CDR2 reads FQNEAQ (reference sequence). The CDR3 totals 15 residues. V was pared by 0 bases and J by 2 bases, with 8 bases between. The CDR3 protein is CASSLAGWGNQPQHF. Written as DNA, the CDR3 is TGTGCCAGCAGCTTAGCAGGGTGGGGCAATCAGCCCCAGCATTTT.

The CDR3 is CASSAGQGYVYGYTF. CDR3 coding DNA: TGTGCCAGCAGTGCGGGACAGGGGTACGTCTATGGCTACACCTTC. The chain couples TRBV6-1 to TRBJ1-2; 10 positions agree with TRBD1. This CDR3 has 15 residues. V lost 4 bases to trimming and J lost 4 bases; unmatched junction nucleotides: 6. CDR1 and CDR2 (germline): MNHNS, SASEGT.

The CDR3 reads CATQSGGNYNEQFF. The CDR3 DNA reads TGTGCCACACAGAGCGGGGGGAACTACAATGAGCAGTTCTTC. V and J are TRBV2 and TRBJ2-1; 9 bases agree with TRBD2. Trimming at V came to 10 bases and at J to 3 bases, leaving 7 bases not matched to a gene. Germline V gene data show CDR1 as SNHLY and CDR2 as FYNNEI. CDR3 size: 14 residues.

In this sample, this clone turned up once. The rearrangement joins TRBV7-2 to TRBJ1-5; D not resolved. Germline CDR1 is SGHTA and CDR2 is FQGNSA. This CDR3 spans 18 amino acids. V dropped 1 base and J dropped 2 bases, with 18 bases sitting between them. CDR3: CASSLGLRGRAGNQPQHF. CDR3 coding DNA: TGTGCCAGCAGCTTAGGGTTAAGAGGGAGGGCTGGCAATCAGCCCCAGCATTTT.

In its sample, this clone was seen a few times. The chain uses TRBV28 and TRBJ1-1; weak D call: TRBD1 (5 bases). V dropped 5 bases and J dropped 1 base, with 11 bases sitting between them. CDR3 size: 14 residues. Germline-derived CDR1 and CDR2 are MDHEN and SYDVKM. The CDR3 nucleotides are TGTGCCAGCAGTGTTTCGGGACGGAACACTGAAGCTTTCTTT. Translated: CASSVSGRNTEAFF.

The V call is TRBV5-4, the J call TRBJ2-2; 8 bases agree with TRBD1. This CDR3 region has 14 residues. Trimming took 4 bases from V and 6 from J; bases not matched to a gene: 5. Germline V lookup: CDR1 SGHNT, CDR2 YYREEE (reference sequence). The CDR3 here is CASSPGQGAGELFF. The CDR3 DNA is TGTGCCAGCAGCCCTGGACAGGGCGCCGGGGAGCTGTTTTTT.

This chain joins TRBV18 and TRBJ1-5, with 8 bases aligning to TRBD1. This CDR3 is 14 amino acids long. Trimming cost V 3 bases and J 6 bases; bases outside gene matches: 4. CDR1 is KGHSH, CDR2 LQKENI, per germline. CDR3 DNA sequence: TGTGCCAGCTCACCCGGACAGGGTGTTCAGCCCCAGCATTTT. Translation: CASSPGQGVQPQHF.

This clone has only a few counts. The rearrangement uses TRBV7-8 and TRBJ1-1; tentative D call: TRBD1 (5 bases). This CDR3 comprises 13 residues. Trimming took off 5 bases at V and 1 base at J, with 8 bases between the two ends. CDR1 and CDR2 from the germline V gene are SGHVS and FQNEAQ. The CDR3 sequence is CASSEQANTEAFF. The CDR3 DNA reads TGTGCCAGCAGCGAACAGGCGAACACTGAAGCTTTCTTT.